Each of the 25 T cell receptor beta chains below was sequenced from the same sample in a study of T cell changes during pregnancy in multiple sclerosis. TCRdb keeps only in-frame clones here, not all; method: immunoSEQ multiplex PCR. The data hold 80,000 to 100,000 clones, with roughly 92% observed a single time. The source material was peripheral blood, sampled in the first trimester of pregnancy. The source of these receptors is a female donor with multiple sclerosis, enrolled in a pregnancy study.

V usage is TRBV1 and J usage is TRBJ1-5. TRBV1 is a recognized pseudogene. CDR3 length equals 16 residues. DNA of the CDR3: TGCACCAGCAGCCAAGATGTTCCCGAGGGTGGCCAGCCCCAGCATTTT. Translating gives CTSSQDVPEGGQPQHF.

This clone showed up just a few times. This same CDR3 is encoded by further DNA sequences in the sample. The genes are TRBV28 and TRBJ1-5; D is ambiguous. CDR3 length: 13 amino acids. Germline CDR1 and CDR2: MDHEN and SYDVKM. Between the trimmed V and J ends, which lost 3 bases and 3 bases, there was a span of 6 bases. DNA for the CDR3: TGTGCCAGCAGTTTGGAGTCCAATCAGCCCCAGCATTTT. Translation gives CASSLESNQPQHF.

The rearrangement uses TRBV27 and TRBJ2-7, with 8 positions matching TRBD1. Germline V CDR1 and CDR2: MNHEY, SMNVEV (reference sequence). The CDR3 sequence is 16 residues long. V lost 0 bases to trimming and J lost 0 bases; unmatched junction nucleotides: 4. This chain's CDR3 is CASSLSWTGISYEQYF. The CDR3 region has the DNA TGTGCCAGCAGTTTATCGTGGACAGGGATCTCCTACGAGCAGTACTTC.

The gene calls are TRBV11-2 and TRBJ2-3, with D possibly TRBD1 on 5 matching bases. The CDR3 has 12 amino acids. Germline CDR1 reads SGHAT; CDR2 reads FQNNGV. Trimming cost V 5 bases and J 8 bases, with 11 bases left between them. The CDR3 DNA sequence: TGTGCCAGCAGCCCCTGGGGCATTACGCAGTATTTT. Translating it yields CASSPWGITQYF.

V gene TRBV2 combines with J gene TRBJ2-5, with 7 bases that match TRBD2. Losses at the gene ends were 8 bases for V and 9 bases for J; bases not matched to a gene: 9. The germline gives CDR1 SNHLY, CDR2 FYNNEI. The CDR3 loop spans 12 amino acids. The CDR3 nucleotides are TGTGCCAGCGGGGGGGACTCCGTGGCCCAGTACTTC. Protein sequence: CASGGDSVAQYF.

The chain's CDR3 is CASSLPTVWPQHF. As DNA, the CDR3 is TGTGCCAGCAGTTTACCTACAGTTTGGCCCCAGCATTTT. The rearrangement joins TRBV28 to TRBJ1-5, with D hard to call. The germline V gene encodes CDR1 MDHEN and CDR2 SYDVKM. The CDR3 contains 13 residues. V was trimmed by 2 bases and J by 9 bases, leaving 11 bases between them.

This clone was counted only a few times. V is TRBV2 and J is TRBJ2-7; 7 nucleotides align to TRBD2. V was clipped by 6 bases and J by 1 base; unmatched bases: 6. The length of the CDR3 is 14 residues. Germline assignment: CDR1 SNHLY and CDR2 FYNNEI. CDR3 protein: CASRPAGSSYEQYF. CDR3 DNA sequence: TGTGCCAGCAGACCAGCGGGATCTTCCTACGAGCAGTACTTC.

V and J are TRBV6-5 and TRBJ2-7; perhaps TRBD1 as D (6 bases). Trimming took 6 bases from V and 0 from J, leaving 15 bases between them. CDR1 is MNHEY and CDR2 is SVGAGI in the germline V gene. This CDR3 region has 15 residues. CDR3 in DNA: TGTGCCAGCAGCTTATCTTCGGACAGCTCCTACGAGCAGTACTTC. This sequence encodes CASSLSSDSSYEQYF.

The chain links TRBV9 to TRBJ1-2; D is uncertain. Trimming took off 0 bases at V and 6 bases at J, with 6 bases between the two ends. Germline V CDR1 and CDR2: SGDLS, YYNGEE. This CDR3 contains 12 residues. The CDR3 loop reads CASSVDSDGYTF. CDR3 nucleotides: TGTGCCAGCAGCGTAGACAGTGATGGCTACACCTTC.

The chain employs TRBV2 and TRBJ1-4, with a tentative D call TRBD1 (6 bases). CDR1 is SNHLY, CDR2 FYNNEI, per germline. Trimming stripped 5 bases from V and 3 bases from J, with 13 bases between. The CDR3 consists of 15 residues. The CDR3 coding sequence is TGTGCCAGCAGTCGAGACAGGCCTCCTAATGAAAAACTGTTTTTT. The encoded protein is CASSRDRPPNEKLFF.

The V gene is TRBV14, the J gene TRBJ1-2; D not certain. The CDR3 length is 12 residues. Trimming pared 4 bases from V and 1 base from J, leaving 4 bases between. Germline V gives CDR1 SGHDN, CDR2 FVKESK. The chain's CDR3 is CASSPNNYGYTF. CDR3 in DNA: TGTGCCAGCAGCCCCAATAACTATGGCTACACCTTC.

This chain uses TRBV18 with TRBJ2-7; TRBD2 matches 7 bases. V dropped 2 bases and J dropped 2; count of bases not matched to a gene: 12. CDR1 KGHSH and CDR2 LQKENI come from the germline V gene. CDR3 length equals 17 residues. This chain's CDR3 is CASSPGVSTSSTYEQYF. The CDR3 DNA reads as TGTGCCAGCTCACCAGGAGTTTCGACTAGCAGTACCTACGAGCAGTACTTC.

This clone occurred once. This chain uses TRBV5-1 with TRBJ2-1, with 10 bases lining up with TRBD2. Trimming cost V 4 bases and J 6 bases; bases outside gene matches: 4. The CDR3 sequence is 14 residues long. The germline gives CDR1 SGHRS, CDR2 YFSETQ. CDR3 residues: CASSARLAGNEQFF. The DNA of the CDR3 is TGCGCCAGCAGCGCGAGACTAGCGGGCAATGAGCAGTTCTTC.

This chain links TRBV13 with TRBJ2-7, with D hard to call. CDR1 and CDR2 (germline): PRHDT, FYEKMQ (reference sequence). With 5 bases removed from V and 0 bases from J, the gap between germline ends came to 11 bases. The CDR3 sequence is 14 residues long. CDR3 protein: CASSPRIGSYEQYF. CDR3 nucleotides: TGTGCCAGCAGCCCGAGGATCGGCTCCTACGAGCAGTACTTC.

The chain carries TRBV28 and TRBJ1-1, with unresolved D. Germline CDR1 is MDHEN and CDR2 is SYDVKM. The CDR3 has 9 amino acids. V was clipped by 5 bases and J by 10 bases, with 5 bases between them. In DNA form, the CDR3 reads TGTGCCAGCAGTCCTTTAGCTTTCTTT. Its translation: CASSPLAFF.

V usage is TRBV21-1 and J usage is TRBJ2-2; TRBD1, the table's D call, lacks a check against the DNA. TRBV21-1 is recorded as a pseudogene. There are 16 residues in the CDR3. The CDR3 loop reads CASSKGDRENPGELFF. Written as DNA, the CDR3 is TGTGCCAGCAGCAAAGGGGACAGGGAGAATCCCGGGGAGCTGTTTTTT.

The chain's CDR3 is CAISEKRSPMNTEAFF. The DNA of the CDR3 is TGTGCCATCAGTGAAAAGAGGTCACCCATGAACACTGAAGCTTTCTTT. J is TRBJ1-1 and V is TRBV10-3, with D hard to call. CDR3 length: 16 amino acids. V dropped 3 bases and J dropped 0 bases, with 14 bases sitting between them. Germline V gene lookup returns CDR1 ENHRY and CDR2 SYGVKD.

The rearrangement uses TRBV28 and TRBJ1-5; TRBD1 agrees at 11 bases. The germline CDR1 and CDR2 sequences are MDHEN and SYDVKM. V shed 4 bases and J 4 bases; nucleotides not matched to a gene: 12. This CDR3 region has 18 residues. The CDR3 loop is CASSSGTGGLHGNQPQHF. CDR3 nucleotides: TGTGCCAGCAGTTCCGGGACAGGGGGTTTGCATGGAAATCAGCCCCAGCATTTT. The complete variable domain, with remaining parts taken from reference TRBV28 and TRBJ1-5, reads DVKVTQSSRYLVKRTGEKVFLECVQDMDHENMFWYRQDPGLGLRLIYFSYDVKMKEKGDIPEGYSVSREKKERFSLILESASTNQTSMYLCASSSGTGGLHGNQPQHFGDGTRLSIL.

This chain links TRBV25-1 with TRBJ2-7, with a weak D call TRBD1 (6 bases). The V and J ends lost 7 bases and 13 bases respectively, with 17 bases between them. Germline assignment: CDR1 MGHDK and CDR2 SYGVNS. The CDR3 spans 11 residues. CDR3 loop: CASITKGVQYF. The CDR3 DNA follows: TGTGCCAGCATCACCAAGGGGGTGCAATACTTC.

The chain uses TRBV5-6 and TRBJ2-1; D call uncertain. CDR1 is SGHDT, CDR2 YYEEEE, per germline. Trimming shortened V by 1 base and J by 7 bases, and 6 bases separated the two germline ends. The CDR3 runs to 12 residues. CDR3 sequence (DNA): TGTGCCAGCAGCTTGTCACAAAATGAGCAGTTCTTC. Its protein product is CASSLSQNEQFF.

The chain couples TRBV7-6 to TRBJ1-5; D is possibly TRBD1 (6 bases). V was shortened by 5 bases and J by 4 bases, with 9 bases between the two germline ends. Germline V gene sequence: CDR1 SGHVS, CDR2 FNYEAQ. The CDR3 consists of 13 residues. The chain's CDR3 is CASSLTGNQPQHF. The CDR3 region has the DNA TGTGCCAGCAGCCTAACAGGGAATCAGCCCCAGCATTTT.

This clone was seen once. The V gene is TRBV25-1, the J gene TRBJ2-1; 10 bases line up with TRBD2. This CDR3 has 15 amino acids. Per the germline V gene, CDR1 is MGHDK and CDR2 is SYGVNS. V gave up 5 bases and J gave up 6 bases; unmatched junction bases: 7. The CDR3, as DNA: TGTGCCAGCAGTTCACTAGCGGGATGGGGCAATGAGCAGTTCTTC. Translated: CASSSLAGWGNEQFF.

The chain has TRBV9 and TRBJ1-1; 8 bases are a match to TRBD1. V trimming: 2 bases; J trimming: 3 bases; junction bases outside the gene matches: 12. The CDR3 covers 17 residues. Germline lookup yields CDR1 SGDLS and CDR2 YYNGEE. CDR3 sequence (DNA): TGTGCCAGCAGCGTCATAGGACAGGGTCGAGGGGACACTGAAGCTTTCTTT. Translation gives CASSVIGQGRGDTEAFF.

This chain joins TRBV5-6 and TRBJ2-5, with TRBD1 matching over 10 bases. Matching the DNA end better, TRBJ2-7 makes the J call doubtful. In germline, CDR1 is SGHDT, CDR2 YYEEEE. The CDR3 sequence is 16 residues long. CDR3 region: CASSSGQGSGDHEQYF. Written as DNA, the CDR3 is TGTGCCAGCAGCTCGGGACAGGGGTCGGGAGATCACGAGCAGTACTTC.

The V and J genes are TRBV4-3 and TRBJ2-3, with 8 bases aligning to TRBD2. Germline assignment: CDR1 LGHNA and CDR2 YSLEER. After removal of 2 bases from V and 1 base from J, the junction contained 14 bases not matched to a gene. This CDR3 region has 19 residues. The CDR3 is CASSQWGTGGGAGTDTQYF. Written as DNA, the CDR3 is TGCGCCAGCAGCCAATGGGGGACGGGAGGGGGGGCGGGCACAGATACGCAGTATTTT.